Below are 29 T cell receptor beta chains sequenced from a single sample in a study of blood T cell repertoires in COVID-19. Repertoires were generated with immunoSEQ multiplex PCR, while TCRdb's copy carries only in-frame clones and drops some. The table records about 170,000 clones, 70% to 90% of them present only once. The sample taken for sequencing was peripheral blood. These receptors came from a man between 60 and 70 years old with COVID-19, enrolled during active disease.

V gene TRBV3-1 (or the pseudogene TRBV3-2) combines with J gene TRBJ2-1; D may be TRBD1 (6 bases). Germline lookup yields CDR1 LGHDT and CDR2 YNNKEL (reference sequence). This CDR3 has 15 amino acids. The V end lost 4 bases, the J end lost 2 bases, and 12 bases lay between the germline ends. CDR3 sequence: CASSLRGMTYNEQFF. As DNA, the CDR3 is TGTGCCAGCAGCCTAAGGGGGATGACCTACAATGAGCAGTTCTTC.

This rearrangement joins TRBV21-1 to TRBJ1-1; the table assigns TRBD1, which was not confirmed against the DNA. TRBV21-1 is flagged as a pseudogene. The length of the CDR3 is 15 residues. The CDR3 is CASSSPMMANTEAFF. Here the CDR3 DNA reads TGTGCCAGCAGCTCCCCGATGATGGCGAACACTGAAGCTTTCTTT.

The rearrangement joins TRBV6-6 to TRBJ1-2, with TRBD1 matching over 8 bases. V shed 5 bases, J shed 8 bases, and the junction held 19 bases outside the gene matches. CDR1 is MNHNY and CDR2 is SVGAGI in the germline V gene (reference sequence). This CDR3 has 17 amino acids. The CDR3 DNA is TGTGCCAGCAGTCCGCCGAGAGGACAGGGTCAGGGTAGGGGCTACACCTTC. It translates to CASSPPRGQGQGRGYTF.

The chain links TRBV19 to TRBJ1-3; D is unclear. The CDR3 is made up of 14 amino acids. From germline, CDR1 is LNHDA and CDR2 SQIVND (reference sequence). Between the trimmed V and J ends, which lost 2 bases and 0 bases, there was a span of 5 bases. The CDR3 DNA reads TGTGCCAGTAGTATACCAGGCTCTGGAAACACCATATATTTT. It translates to CASSIPGSGNTIYF.

This chain uses TRBV5-5 with TRBJ1-2, with 8 bases matching TRBD1. V gave up 4 bases and J gave up 0 bases; unmatched junction bases: 8. The CDR3 is made up of 16 amino acids. Germline values: CDR1 SGHKS, CDR2 YYEKEE (reference sequence). The chain's CDR3 is CASSPGQGPTNYGYTF. As DNA, the CDR3 is TGTGCCAGCAGCCCCGGACAGGGACCCACTAACTATGGCTACACCTTC.

This clone turned up a few times. The genes are TRBV3-1 (or the pseudogene TRBV3-2) and TRBJ1-2, with unresolved D. V lost 6 bases to trimming and J lost 4 bases, with 12 bases between them. There are 13 residues in the CDR3. In germline, CDR1 is LGHDT, CDR2 YNNKEL (reference sequence). CDR3 loop: CASSPQITYGYTF. The DNA of the CDR3 is TGTGCCAGCAGTCCTCAGATTACCTATGGCTACACCTTC.

The chain joins TRBV27 to TRBJ1-1, with TRBD1 matching 7 bases. V was pared by 5 bases and J by 4 bases, with 7 bases of the junction left unmatched. The germline gives CDR1 MNHEY, CDR2 SMNVEV (reference sequence). The CDR3 runs 14 residues. CDR3 sequence reads: CASSEQGIGTEAFF. The CDR3 DNA reads TGTGCCAGCAGTGAACAGGGGATTGGCACTGAAGCTTTCTTT.

Worth noting for this clone: The junction departs from germline at one end; a sequencing error may be responsible. The gene calls are TRBV20-1 and TRBJ1-2; 10 nucleotides match TRBD1. The germline gives CDR1 DFQATT, CDR2 SNEGSKA (reference sequence). CDR3 length: 11 residues. The CDR3 region is CSASRDRGYHF. CDR3 nucleotides: TGCAGTGCTAGCCGGGACAGGGGATACCACTTC.

This chain uses TRBV7-2 with TRBJ1-2; D is perhaps TRBD1 (5 bases). The CDR3 extends over 16 amino acids. Germline values: CDR1 SGHTA, CDR2 FQGNSA. Trimming pared 0 bases from V and 4 bases from J, leaving 15 bases between. The chain's CDR3 is CASSLAGRGFAYGYTF. The CDR3 bases are TGTGCCAGCAGCTTAGCAGGGAGGGGTTTTGCCTATGGCTACACCTTC.

This chain uses TRBV18 with TRBJ2-2; tentative D call: TRBD1 (6 bases). The germline V gene encodes CDR1 KGHSH and CDR2 LQKENI. CDR3 length equals 15 residues. V was shortened by 2 bases and J by 5 bases, with 12 bases between the two germline ends. CDR3 protein: CASSPGQGRTGELFF. The CDR3 bases are TGTGCCAGCTCACCAGGTCAGGGGCGGACCGGGGAGCTGTTTTTT.

CDR3 DNA: TGCGCCAGCAGCTTGGAATTCGGGACTAGCGGATCTAGCACAGATACGCAGTATTTT. Residues: CASSLEFGTSGSSTDTQYF. The chain is built from TRBV5-1 and TRBJ2-3, with 11 nucleotides matching TRBD2. The CDR3 is made up of 19 amino acids. In germline, CDR1 is SGHRS, CDR2 YFSETQ. Trimming took 0 bases from V and 0 from J; bases not matched to a gene: 9.

The chain uses TRBV6-5 and TRBJ2-1; 7 bases match TRBD1. The V segment lost 6 bases and the J segment 6 bases; nucleotides outside the gene matches: 5. The germline CDR1 and CDR2 sequences are MNHEY and SVGAGI. The CDR3 runs to 13 residues. The CDR3 region is CASRIPGGNEQFF. The CDR3 DNA reads TGTGCCAGCAGGATACCAGGGGGCAATGAGCAGTTCTTC.

The rearrangement links TRBV4-3 to TRBJ1-2; the D is unclear. The germline V gene encodes CDR1 LGHNA and CDR2 YSLEER. With 0 bases removed from V and 2 bases from J, the gap between germline ends came to 4 bases. The CDR3 has 13 residues. The CDR3 here is CASSQDRNYGYTF. The DNA of the CDR3 is TGCGCCAGCAGCCAAGACAGAAACTATGGCTACACCTTC.

The genes are TRBV18 and TRBJ2-1, with 13 bases lining up with TRBD2. The germline CDR1 and CDR2 sequences are KGHSH and LQKENI. The CDR3 totals 19 residues. Trimming at V came to 3 bases and at J to 0 bases, leaving 8 bases not matched to a gene. CDR3 sequence reads: CASSPEGLAGVGSYNEQFF. As DNA, the CDR3 is TGTGCCAGCTCACCGGAAGGACTAGCGGGAGTGGGCTCCTACAATGAGCAGTTCTTC.

The chain couples TRBV27 to TRBJ2-1, with 9 bases matching TRBD2. With 3 bases clipped from V and 4 bases from J, the junction kept 4 bases outside the gene matches. This CDR3 region has 15 residues. Germline V lookup: CDR1 MNHEY, CDR2 SMNVEV (reference sequence). CDR3 in amino acids: CASSLVLAGYNEQFF. The CDR3, as DNA: TGTGCCAGCAGTTTGGTACTAGCGGGTTACAATGAGCAGTTCTTC.

CDR3 protein: CASRNTGTGNEQYF. In nucleotides, the CDR3 is TGTGCCAGCAGGAACACCGGGACAGGGAACGAGCAGTACTTC. This chain joins TRBV6-5 and TRBJ2-7; 9 nucleotides align to TRBD1. Germline-derived CDR1 and CDR2 are MNHEY and SVGAGI. The CDR3 sequence is 14 residues long. V was clipped by 6 bases and J by 5 bases; unmatched bases: 8.

The chain combines TRBV28 with TRBJ1-2; TRBD1 agrees at 12 bases. The germline gives CDR1 MDHEN, CDR2 SYDVKM. This CDR3 region has 14 residues. Trimming cost V 10 bases and J 8 bases; bases outside gene matches: 11. The CDR3 region is CATDLGQGAQGYTF. The CDR3, as DNA: TGTGCCACTGACCTGGGACAGGGGGCGCAAGGCTACACCTTC.

V gene TRBV6-5 combines with J gene TRBJ2-5; tentative D call: TRBD2 (6 bases). Germline V gene sequence: CDR1 MNHEY, CDR2 SVGAGI. This CDR3 is 14 amino acids long. V was clipped by 2 bases and J by 1 base, with 8 bases between them. For the CDR3, the DNA is TGTGCCAGCAGTTACGCAGCGGGCCAAGAGACCCAGTACTTC. Amino acid sequence: CASSYAAGQETQYF.

This clone has only one observation. The rearrangement links TRBV12-3 or TRBV12-4 to TRBJ1-1; 8 bases agree with TRBD1. V gave up 6 bases and J gave up 7 bases; unmatched junction bases: 7. This CDR3 has 13 amino acids. The CDR3 nucleotides are TGTGCCAGCAGCCTGGGACAGGTCATTGAAGCTTTCTTT. Translating it yields CASSLGQVIEAFF.

This clone was picked up one time. The chain uses TRBV7-2 and TRBJ2-3; 12 positions agree with TRBD2. Germline assignment: CDR1 SGHTA and CDR2 FQGNSA. The junction had 6 bases not matched to a gene; V was cut back by 5 bases and J by 0 bases. This CDR3 has 17 residues. This CDR3 is CASSPWTSGASTDTQYF. CDR3 DNA sequence: TGTGCCAGCAGCCCCTGGACTAGCGGGGCTAGCACAGATACGCAGTATTTT.

The rearrangement uses TRBV24-1 and TRBJ1-5; possible D gene TRBD1, 6 bases. The CDR3 covers 17 residues. Looked up from germline, CDR1 is KGHDR and CDR2 is SFDVKD. V lost 11 bases to trimming and J lost 0 bases, with 22 bases between them. The CDR3 protein is CAKGERIQFYSNQPQHF. The CDR3 DNA reads TGTGCCAAGGGGGAGAGAATTCAATTTTATAGCAATCAGCCCCAGCATTTT.

This clone was counted between two and nine times. The chain is built from TRBV7-2 and TRBJ2-7, with D tentatively TRBD1 (6 bases). This CDR3 is built from 12 residues. In germline, CDR1 is SGHTA, CDR2 FQGNSA. V gave up 5 bases and J gave up 6 bases, with 11 bases separating them. CDR3 sequence: CASSNRESEQYF. CDR3 bases: TGTGCCAGCAGCAACAGGGAAAGCGAGCAGTACTTC.

The chain joins TRBV18 to TRBJ1-5; TRBD1 is a possible D gene (6 bases). V was shortened by 1 base and J by 0 bases, with 13 bases between the two germline ends. The CDR3 covers 17 residues. The V gene's germline CDR1 is KGHSH and CDR2 LQKENI. The CDR3 protein is CASSPLPGQYSNQPQHF. CDR3 nucleotide sequence: TGTGCCAGCTCACCACTTCCTGGACAGTATAGCAATCAGCCCCAGCATTTT. The whole variable domain, filled in from reference TRBV18 and TRBJ1-5, reads NAGVMQNPRHLVRRRGQEARLRCSPMKGHSHVYWYRQLPEEGLKFMVYLQKENIIDESGMPKERFSAEFPKEGPSILRIQQVVRGDSAAYFCASSPLPGQYSNQPQHFGDGTRLSIL.

This clone was detected only once. The chain links TRBV19 to TRBJ2-3; TRBD2 might be the D (6 bases). This CDR3 is 17 amino acids long. CDR1 is LNHDA, CDR2 SQIVND, per germline (reference sequence). The V and J ends lost 3 bases and 4 bases respectively, with 20 bases between them. CDR3 region: CASSIIGGGVGPDTQYF. As DNA, the CDR3 is TGTGCCAGTAGTATCATAGGCGGCGGGGTAGGCCCAGATACGCAGTATTTT.

The chain uses TRBV6-6 and TRBJ2-1; tentative D call: TRBD2 (6 bases). The CDR3 runs 14 residues. V was clipped by 6 bases and J by 9 bases, with 18 bases between them. The germline V gene has CDR1 MNHNY and CDR2 SVGAGI (reference sequence). The CDR3 bases are TGTGCCAGCAGCCAGGCGGGAAGGATTGGTGAGCAGTTCTTC. Translated: CASSQAGRIGEQFF.

The rearrangement joins TRBV9 to TRBJ2-1; 10 nucleotides agree with TRBD2. With V trimmed by 4 bases and J by 2 bases, 3 bases remained unmatched. The CDR3 extends over 15 amino acids. Germline CDR1 SGDLS, CDR2 YYNGEE. In nucleotides, the CDR3 is TGTGCCAGCAGCCCTACTAGCGGGACCTACAATGAGCAGTTCTTC. It translates to CASSPTSGTYNEQFF.

The chain carries TRBV4-1 and TRBJ2-3; D is uncertain. The CDR3 is 15 amino acids. The germline V gene encodes CDR1 MGHRA and CDR2 YSYEKL. The V end was cut by 6 bases, the J end by 5 bases, with 18 bases between. The CDR3 loop reads CASSPSGSVGDTQYF. In nucleotides, the CDR3 is TGCGCCAGCAGTCCAAGTGGTAGTGTCGGAGATACGCAGTATTTT.

The chain joins TRBV30 to TRBJ2-2; 9 bases agree with TRBD1. The CDR3 loop spans 14 amino acids. Trimming removed 0 bases from V and 4 bases from J; junction bases left unmatched: 0. Germline CDR1 reads GTSNPN; CDR2 reads SVGIG (reference sequence). The CDR3 loop is CAWSVTGGTGELFF. CDR3 coding DNA: TGTGCCTGGAGTGTGACAGGGGGCACCGGGGAGCTGTTTTTT.

Written as DNA, the CDR3 is TGTGCCAGCAGTTTACAAGGACAGCACGAGAAAAACATTCAGTACTTC. It yields the protein CASSLQGQHEKNIQYF. The V and J genes are TRBV28 and TRBJ2-4, with TRBD1 as a possible D gene (6 bases). Germline CDR1 MDHEN, CDR2 SYDVKM. Trimming left V 2 bases short and J 4 bases short, with 15 bases between. The length of the CDR3 is 16 residues.